The sequence of this T cell receptor (beta chain) was determined in a study of blood T cell repertoires in COVID-19. Background on the study: The analysed material was cDNA or gDNA that came from T cells, B-cell-depleted T cells, or PBMCs.

The CDR3 is 17 residues long. V shed 3 bases and J 1 base; nucleotides not matched to a gene: 12. CDR1 and CDR2 from the germline V gene are SQVTM and ANQGSEA. Original data processing: Estimation of nucleated cell counts relied on the amplification of reference gene primers. Repertoires were generated with immunoSEQ multiplex PCR, while TCRdb's copy carries only in-frame clones and drops some. That table gives V, J and clone size, and the DNA gave D and trimming. The table includes about 140,000 clones, 80% to 90% detected once. This rearrangement joins TRBV29-1 to TRBJ1-2, with TRBD1 identical over 9 bases. Input material: peripheral blood. The clonotype comes from a human donor with acute or convalescent COVID-19. The donor label of this sample is uncertain. The CDR3 here is CSVEGQGGFAVNYGYTF. In DNA form, the CDR3 reads TGCAGCGTTGAGGGACAGGGTGGATTTGCGGTTAACTATGGCTACACCTTC.